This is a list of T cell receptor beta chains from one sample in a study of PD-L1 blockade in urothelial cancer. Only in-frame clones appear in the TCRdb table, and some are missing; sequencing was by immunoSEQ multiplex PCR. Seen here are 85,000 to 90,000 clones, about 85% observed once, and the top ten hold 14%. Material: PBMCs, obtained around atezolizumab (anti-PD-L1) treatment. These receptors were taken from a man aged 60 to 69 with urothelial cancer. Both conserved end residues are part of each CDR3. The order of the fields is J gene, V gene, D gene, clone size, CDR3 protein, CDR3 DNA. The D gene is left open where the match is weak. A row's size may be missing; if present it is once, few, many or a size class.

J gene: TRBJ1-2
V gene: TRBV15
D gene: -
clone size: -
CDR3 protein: CATKGNYGYTF
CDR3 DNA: TGTGCCACCAAGGGGAACTATGGCTACACCTTC

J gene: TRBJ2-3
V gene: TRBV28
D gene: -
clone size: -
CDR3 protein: CASKGAGQSTDTQYF
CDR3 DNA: TGTGCCAGCAAAGGTGCGGGACAGAGCACAGATACGCAGTATTTT

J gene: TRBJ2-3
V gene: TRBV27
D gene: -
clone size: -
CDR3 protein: CASSLLGRSTDTQYF
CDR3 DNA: TGTGCCAGCAGTCTATTGGGGAGAAGCACAGATACGCAGTATTTT

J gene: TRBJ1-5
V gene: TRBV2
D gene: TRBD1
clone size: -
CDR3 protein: CASSGDSDSNQPQHF
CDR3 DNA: TGTGCCAGCAGTGGGGACAGTGATAGCAATCAGCCCCAGCATTTT

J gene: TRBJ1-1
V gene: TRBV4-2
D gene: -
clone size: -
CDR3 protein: CASSQDLIQSENTEAFF
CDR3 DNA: TGTGCCAGCAGCCAAGATCTGATCCAGTCTGAGAACACTGAAGCTTTCTTT

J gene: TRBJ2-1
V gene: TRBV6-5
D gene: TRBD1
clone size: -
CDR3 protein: CASSRDRDLYNEQFF
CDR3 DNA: TGTGCCAGCAGCCGGGACAGGGACTTGTACAATGAGCAGTTCTTC

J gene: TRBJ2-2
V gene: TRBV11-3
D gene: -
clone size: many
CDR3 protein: CASSLDPVTGELFF
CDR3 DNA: TGTGCCAGCAGCTTAGACCCCGTAACCGGGGAGCTGTTTTTT

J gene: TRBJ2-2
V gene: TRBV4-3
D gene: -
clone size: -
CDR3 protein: CASSQERGLFTGELFF
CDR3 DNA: TGCGCCAGCAGCCAAGAGCGGGGGCTCTTCACCGGGGAGCTGTTTTTT

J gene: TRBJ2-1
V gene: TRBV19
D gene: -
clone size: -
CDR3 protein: CASSRSPLGVPNEQFF
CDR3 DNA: TGTGCCAGTAGTAGATCGCCGCTGGGCGTCCCCAATGAGCAGTTCTTC

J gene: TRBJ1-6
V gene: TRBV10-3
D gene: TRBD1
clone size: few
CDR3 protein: CAISGLDRGNSPLHF
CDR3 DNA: TGTGCCATCAGTGGCCTAGACAGGGGTAACTCACCCCTCCACTTT

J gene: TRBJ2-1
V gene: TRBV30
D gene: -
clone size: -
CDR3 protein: CAWSAETSLALNEQFF
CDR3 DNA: TGTGCCTGGAGTGCCGAAACGTCCCTAGCGTTAAATGAGCAGTTCTTC

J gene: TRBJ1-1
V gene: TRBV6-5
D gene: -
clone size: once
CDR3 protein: CASSLYAYGEAFF
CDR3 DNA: TGTGCCAGCAGCCTTTACGCCTACGGTGAAGCTTTCTTT

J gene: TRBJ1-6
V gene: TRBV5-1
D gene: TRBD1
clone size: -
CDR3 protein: CASSLGTEWSSYNSPLHF
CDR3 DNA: TGCGCCAGCAGCTTAGGGACAGAATGGAGCTCCTATAATTCACCCCTCCACTTT

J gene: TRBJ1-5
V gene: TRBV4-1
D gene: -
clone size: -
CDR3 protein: CASSQQAIGNQPQHF
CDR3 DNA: TGCGCCAGCAGCCAGCAGGCGATTGGCAATCAGCCCCAGCATTTT

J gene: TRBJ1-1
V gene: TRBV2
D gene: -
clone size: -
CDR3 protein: CASRVYMNTEAFF
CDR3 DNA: TGTGCCAGCAGGGTTTACATGAACACTGAAGCTTTCTTT

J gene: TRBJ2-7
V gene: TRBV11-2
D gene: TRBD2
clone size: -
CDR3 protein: CASRHPGLAVYEQYF
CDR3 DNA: TGTGCCAGCAGACACCCGGGACTAGCGGTCTACGAGCAGTACTTC

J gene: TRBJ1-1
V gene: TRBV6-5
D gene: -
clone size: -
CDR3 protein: CASSYRSGRAFF
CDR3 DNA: TGTGCCAGCAGTTACAGGTCCGGGAGAGCTTTCTTT

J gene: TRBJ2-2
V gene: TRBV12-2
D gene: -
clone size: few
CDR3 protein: CASRLFGTWSGELFF
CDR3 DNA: TGTGCAAGTCGCTTATTTGGGACATGGTCCGGGGAGCTGTTTTTT

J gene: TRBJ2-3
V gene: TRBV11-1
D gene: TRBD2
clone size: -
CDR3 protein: CASSPASSGRAYF
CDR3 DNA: TGTGCCAGCAGCCCAGCCTCCAGCGGGAGGGCTTATTTT

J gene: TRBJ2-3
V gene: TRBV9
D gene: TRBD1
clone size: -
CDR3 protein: CASSANRGLSTDTQYF
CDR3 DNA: TGTGCCAGCAGCGCAAACAGGGGGTTAAGCACAGATACGCAGTATTTT

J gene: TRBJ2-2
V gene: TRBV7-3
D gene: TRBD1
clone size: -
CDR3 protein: CASSSLTGSDGELFF
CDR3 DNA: TGTGCCAGCAGCTCTCTGACAGGGTCGGACGGGGAGCTGTTTTTT

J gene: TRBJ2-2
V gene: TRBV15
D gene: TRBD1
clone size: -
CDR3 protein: CATSRGGQGAGELFF
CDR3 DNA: TGTGCCACCAGCAGGGGGGGACAGGGCGCCGGGGAGCTGTTTTTT

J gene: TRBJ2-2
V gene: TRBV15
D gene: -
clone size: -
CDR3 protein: CATSRVQRGTGELFF
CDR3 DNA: TGTGCCACCAGCAGAGTTCAGCGTGGGACCGGGGAGCTGTTTTTT

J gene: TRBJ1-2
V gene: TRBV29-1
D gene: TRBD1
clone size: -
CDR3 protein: CSVGTGKYGYTF
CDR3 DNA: TGCAGCGTCGGGACAGGGAAGTATGGCTACACCTTC

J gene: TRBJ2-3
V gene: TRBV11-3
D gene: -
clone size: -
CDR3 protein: CASSLVSGFGTDTQYF
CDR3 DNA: TGTGCCAGCAGCTTAGTTTCCGGTTTCGGTACAGATACGCAGTATTTT

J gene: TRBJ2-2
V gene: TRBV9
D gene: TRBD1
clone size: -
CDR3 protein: CASSVEGGNTGELFF
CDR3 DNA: TGTGCCAGCAGCGTAGAAGGGGGCAACACCGGGGAGCTGTTTTTT

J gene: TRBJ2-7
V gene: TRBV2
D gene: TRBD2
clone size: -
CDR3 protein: CASSTSGMYEQYF
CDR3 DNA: TGTGCCAGCTCCACTAGCGGGATGTACGAGCAGTACTTC

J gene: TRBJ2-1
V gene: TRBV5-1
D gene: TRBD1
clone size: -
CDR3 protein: CASSVTGGNWGLEQFF
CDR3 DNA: TGCGCCAGCAGCGTGACAGGGGGCAACTGGGGTTTGGAGCAGTTCTTC

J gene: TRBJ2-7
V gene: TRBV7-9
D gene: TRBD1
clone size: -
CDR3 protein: CASSSGTAPYEQYF
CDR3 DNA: TGTGCCAGCAGCTCTGGGACAGCCCCCTACGAGCAGTACTTC

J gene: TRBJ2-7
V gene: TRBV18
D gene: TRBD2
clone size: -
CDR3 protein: CASSLDGLAGGRGEQYF
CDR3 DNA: TGTGCCAGCTCACTGGACGGACTAGCGGGAGGGAGGGGCGAGCAGTACTTC

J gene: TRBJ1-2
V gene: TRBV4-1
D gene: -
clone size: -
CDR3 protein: CASSRVDRNYGYTF
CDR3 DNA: TGCGCCAGCAGCCGCGTAGACAGAAACTATGGCTACACCTTC

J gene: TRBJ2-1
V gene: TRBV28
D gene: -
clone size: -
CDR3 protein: CASRALSEQFF
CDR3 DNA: TGTGCCAGCAGAGCACTTTCTGAGCAGTTCTTC

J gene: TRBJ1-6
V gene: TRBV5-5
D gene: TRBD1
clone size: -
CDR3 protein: CASSLVGQANSPLHF
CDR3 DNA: TGTGCCAGCAGCTTGGTAGGACAGGCCAATTCACCCCTCCACTTT

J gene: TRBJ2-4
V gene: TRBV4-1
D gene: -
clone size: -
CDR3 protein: CASSQELGQGWNIQYF
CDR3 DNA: TGCGCCAGCAGCCAAGAGCTGGGCCAGGGGTGGAACATTCAGTACTTC

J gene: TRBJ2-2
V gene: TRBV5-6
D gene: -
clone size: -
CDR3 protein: CASSLLRTGELFF
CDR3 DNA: TGTGCCAGCAGCTTGCTCAGGACCGGGGAGCTGTTTTTT

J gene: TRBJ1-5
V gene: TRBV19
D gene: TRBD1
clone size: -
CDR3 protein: CASTVGQGIYQPQHF
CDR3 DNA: TGTGCCAGTACCGTCGGACAGGGGATTTACCAGCCCCAGCATTTT

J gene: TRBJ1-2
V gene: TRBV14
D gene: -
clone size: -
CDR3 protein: CASSQEGHGYTF
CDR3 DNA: TGTGCCAGCAGCCAAGAGGGGCACGGCTACACCTTC

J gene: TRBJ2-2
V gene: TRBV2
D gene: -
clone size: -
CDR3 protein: CASSESGTGELFF
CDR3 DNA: TGTGCCAGCAGTGAATCGGGCACCGGGGAGCTGTTTTTT

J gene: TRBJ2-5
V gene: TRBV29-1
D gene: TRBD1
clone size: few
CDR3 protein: CSVDGQGQETQYF
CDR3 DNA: TGCAGCGTTGATGGACAGGGGCAAGAGACCCAGTACTTC

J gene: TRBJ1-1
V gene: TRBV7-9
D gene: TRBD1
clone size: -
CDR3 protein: CASSFGQGDEAFF
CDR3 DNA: TGTGCCAGCAGCTTCGGACAGGGTGATGAAGCTTTCTTT

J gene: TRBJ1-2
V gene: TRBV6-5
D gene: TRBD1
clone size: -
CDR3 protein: CASRIQGAGGYTF
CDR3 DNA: TGTGCCAGCAGAATACAGGGGGCGGGAGGCTACACCTTC